The 29 T cell receptor beta chains below were found in one sample sequenced in a study of cytomegalovirus exposure and HLA in healthy donors. Amplification used 60 Vbeta primers and 13 Jbeta primers. The protocol was immunoSEQ multiplex PCR, while the TCRdb copy is restricted to in-frame clones and leaves out a portion. The repertoire holds around 190,000 clones, about four fifths seen once, with about 3% in the top ten. The source material was PBMCs. These receptors all come from a female donor in good health and CMV-seronegative.

This clone was observed once. The genes are TRBV13 and TRBJ1-1; TRBD1 agrees at 9 bases. The CDR3 sequence is 18 residues long. Germline CDR1 and CDR2: PRHDT and FYEKMQ (reference sequence). V shed 5 bases, J shed 7 bases, and the junction held 20 bases outside the gene matches. The CDR3 is CASSPTYRDRVGSDEAFF. The CDR3 bases are TGTGCCAGCAGCCCGACCTACCGGGACAGGGTGGGGAGTGATGAAGCTTTCTTT.

The V call is TRBV9, the J call TRBJ2-1, with D possibly being TRBD2 (6 bases). CDR1 is SGDLS, CDR2 YYNGEE, per germline. V lost 3 bases to trimming and J lost 4 bases, with 11 bases between them. The CDR3 sequence is 14 residues long. CDR3 nucleotides: TGTGCCAGCAGCGCAACTGGGACTTACAATGAGCAGTTCTTC. This encodes CASSATGTYNEQFF.

This CDR3 is CASSLRGTGSYEQYF. CDR3 DNA sequence: TGCGCCAGCAGCTTGCGAGGGACAGGATCCTACGAGCAGTACTTC. The chain employs TRBV5-1 and TRBJ2-7; TRBD1 agrees at 8 bases. Looked up from germline, CDR1 is SGHRS and CDR2 is YFSETQ. CDR3 length: 15 residues. Losses at the gene ends were 1 base for V and 1 base for J; bases not matched to a gene: 4.

The chain recombines TRBV27 with TRBJ2-5; possible D gene TRBD2, 6 bases. V shed 0 bases and J shed 5 bases, with 10 bases lying between them. The length of the CDR3 is 14 residues. Germline loops: CDR1 MNHEY, CDR2 SMNVEV (reference sequence). The CDR3 protein is CASSLSIRGETQYF. The CDR3 nucleotides read TGTGCCAGCAGTTTATCGATCCGGGGGGAGACCCAGTACTTC.

The CDR3 sequence: CASRVPGGGTEAFF. DNA for the CDR3: TGTGCCAGCAGAGTTCCAGGGGGTGGCACTGAAGCTTTCTTT. This rearrangement joins TRBV2 to TRBJ1-1, with 7 bases aligning to TRBD1. CDR1 SNHLY and CDR2 FYNNEI come from the germline V gene. The length of the CDR3 is 14 residues. With 6 bases clipped from V and 4 bases from J, the junction kept 8 bases outside the gene matches.

The table lists this clone with a few counts. This chain uses TRBV7-9 with TRBJ2-7; 8 bases match TRBD1. The CDR3 spans 14 residues. The V gene's germline CDR1 is SEHNR and CDR2 FQNEAQ (reference sequence). Trimming removed 3 bases from V and 5 bases from J; junction bases left unmatched: 6. The CDR3 nucleotides are TGTGCCAGCAGCTTCAGGGGGCTTCTCAACGAGCAGTACTTC. Its protein product is CASSFRGLLNEQYF.

This sequence joins TRBV5-1 and TRBJ2-3; 11 bases fit TRBD2. From germline, CDR1 is SGHRS and CDR2 YFSETQ. The trim removed 5 bases at V and 1 base at J, leaving 6 bases unmatched. This CDR3 comprises 16 residues. The CDR3 region has the DNA TGCGCCAGCAGTTACGAACTAGCGGGGGGCACAGATACGCAGTATTTT. Protein product: CASSYELAGGTDTQYF.

This clone has just one count. This chain connects TRBV9 to TRBJ2-2, with a possible D match to TRBD1 (6 bases). V was trimmed by 4 bases and J by 6 bases, leaving 16 bases between them. This CDR3 is built from 15 residues. The germline gives CDR1 SGDLS, CDR2 YYNGEE. DNA of the CDR3: TGTGCCAGCAGCCCTCACCTGGGGGCTCCCGGGGAGCTGTTTTTT. This codes for CASSPHLGAPGELFF.

This clone was counted once. The chain is built from TRBV5-1 and TRBJ2-1; D is possibly TRBD2 (5 bases). The CDR3 contains 12 residues. Germline-derived CDR1 and CDR2 are SGHRS and YFSETQ. The V end lost 4 bases, the J end lost 8 bases, and 10 bases lay between the germline ends. CDR3: CASSPGWDEQFF. The CDR3 DNA reads TGCGCCAGCAGCCCGGGATGGGATGAGCAGTTCTTC. Full variable domain (outside the CDR3, taken from reference TRBV5-1 and TRBJ2-1): KAGVTQTPRYLIKTRGQQVTLSCSPISGHRSVSWYQQTPGQGLQFLFEYFSETQRNKGNFPGRFSGRQFSNSRSEMNVSTLELGDSALYLCASSPGWDEQFFGPGTRLTVL.

A remark on this clone: An end of the junction does not agree with germline; a read error may underlie this. Other DNA sequences from this sample encode an identical CDR3 as well. This sequence joins TRBV7-3 and TRBJ2-1; D gene unclear. The CDR3 loop spans 14 amino acids. Looked up from germline, CDR1 is SGHTA and CDR2 is FQGTGA. Written as DNA, the CDR3 is TGTGCTAGCAGCTCCCGACCAGACAACAATGAGCAGTTCTTC. The encoded protein is CASSSRPDNNEQFF.

The chain recombines TRBV7-9 with TRBJ1-3; 7 nucleotides match TRBD1. This CDR3 contains 17 residues. CDR1 and CDR2 from the germline V gene are SEHNR and FQNEAQ (reference sequence). The J segment lost 4 bases and the V segment lost 5 bases, leaving 14 bases of the junction unmatched. The CDR3 loop reads CASSPRATGSVGNTIYF. Here the CDR3 DNA reads TGTGCCAGCAGCCCCCGGGCGACAGGGAGTGTGGGAAACACCATATATTTT.

V and J are TRBV19 and TRBJ1-1; 7 bases line up with TRBD1. Looked up from germline, CDR1 is LNHDA and CDR2 is SQIVND (reference sequence). V shed 6 bases and J 4 bases; nucleotides not matched to a gene: 8. The CDR3 is 14 residues long. CDR3 sequence reads: CASSHQAGGTEAFF. In DNA, the CDR3 is TGTGCCAGTAGCCACCAGGCAGGGGGCACTGAAGCTTTCTTT.

This chain connects TRBV6-1 to TRBJ2-3, with D uncertain. The germline CDR1 and CDR2 sequences are MNHNS and SASEGT. This CDR3 has 14 residues. Trimming took 8 bases from V and 0 from J, leaving 12 bases between them. CDR3 bases: TGTGCCAGCGGTATATTAACTAGCACAGATACGCAGTATTTT. Translated: CASGILTSTDTQYF.

This chain uses TRBV4-2 with TRBJ2-1; 8 bases align to TRBD2. Germline CDR1 and CDR2: LGHNA and YNFKEQ. The CDR3 is 15 residues long. V lost 1 base, J lost 7 bases, and 6 bases stayed unmatched. This chain's CDR3 is CASSQVSGGMNEQFF. Here the CDR3 DNA reads TGTGCCAGCAGCCAAGTGAGCGGGGGTATGAATGAGCAGTTCTTC.

The chain is built from TRBV10-1 and TRBJ2-7; 9 bases map to TRBD1. J was trimmed by 4 bases and V by 7 bases; bases with no gene match: 23. This CDR3 region has 19 residues. The germline V gene has CDR1 WNHNN and CDR2 SYGVQD (reference sequence). In DNA form, the CDR3 reads TGCGCCAGCACCGCCACGACCCGGGACAGGGCCTATTTTTTGTACGAGCAGTACTTC. Amino acid sequence: CASTATTRDRAYFLYEQYF.

The chain uses TRBV2 and TRBJ2-1, with 9 bases identical to TRBD2. This CDR3 is 17 amino acids long. Unmatched junction bases numbered 12, after V lost 7 bases and J lost 2 bases. Germline CDR1 SNHLY, CDR2 FYNNEI. In DNA form, the CDR3 reads TGTGCCAGCACCCAAGGGGTAGCGGGAGAAGCCTACAATGAGCAGTTCTTC. This gives the protein CASTQGVAGEAYNEQFF.

This rearrangement joins TRBV11-3 to TRBJ1-1; 7 positions agree with TRBD1. V trimming: 0 bases; J trimming: 0 bases; junction bases outside the gene matches: 4. Germline-derived CDR1 and CDR2 are SGHNT and YENEEA. CDR3 length: 16 amino acids. CDR3 bases: TGTGCCAGCAGCTTAGATCGACAGGGTCTGAACACTGAAGCTTTCTTT. Translation gives CASSLDRQGLNTEAFF.

The table lists this clone with a count of one. The V and J genes are TRBV15 and TRBJ2-5, with D possibly TRBD1 on 5 matching bases. Looked up from germline, CDR1 is LNHNV and CDR2 is YYDKDF (reference sequence). There are 15 residues in the CDR3. Trimming removed 4 bases at V and 5 bases at J, with 17 bases between. The DNA of the CDR3 is TGTGCCACCAGCATCGGTTGGGCTTCAGGGGAGACCCAGTACTTC. Amino acids: CATSIGWASGETQYF. The full variable domain, in which reference TRBV15 and TRBJ2-5 provide the parts outside the CDR3, is DAMVIQNPRYQVTQFGKPVTLSCSQTLNHNVMYWYQQKSSQAPKLLFHYYDKDFNNEADTPDNFQSRRPNTSFCFLDIRSPGLGDTAMYLCATSIGWASGETQYFGPGTRLLVL.

The chain uses TRBV6-6 and TRBJ2-7; 8 bases are shared with TRBD1. Per the germline V gene, CDR1 is MNHNY and CDR2 is SVGAGI (reference sequence). Losses at the gene ends were 6 bases for V and 0 bases for J; bases not matched to a gene: 7. This CDR3 is 15 amino acids long. DNA of the CDR3: TGTGCCAGCAGACGTACAGGGGGGAGCTCCTACGAGCAGTACTTC. Amino acids: CASRRTGGSSYEQYF.

The CDR3 DNA follows: TGTGCCAGCAGCTTGGGGAGACATACGAACACTGAAGCTTTCTTT. Translated, it gives CASSLGRHTNTEAFF. The V gene is TRBV7-2, the J gene TRBJ1-1; D remains ambiguous. CDR1 is SGHTA and CDR2 is FQGNSA in the germline V gene. This CDR3 has 15 residues. The V and J ends lost 3 bases and 1 base respectively, with 12 bases between them. Filled out from reference TRBV7-2 and TRBJ1-1, the complete variable domain reads GAGVSQSPSNKVTEKGKDVELRCDPISGHTALYWYRQSLGQGLEFLIYFQGNSAPDKSGLPSDRFSAERTGGSVSTLTIQRTQQEDSAVYLCASSLGRHTNTEAFFGQGTRLTVV.

The sample holds a few counts of this clone. The rearrangement joins TRBV19 to TRBJ2-3; TRBD2 matches 7 bases. V was clipped by 5 bases and J by 0 bases; unmatched bases: 5. The CDR3 runs to 15 residues. Germline V CDR1 and CDR2: LNHDA, SQIVND (reference sequence). CDR3 loop: CASSPGLGSTDTQYF. The DNA of the CDR3 is TGTGCCAGTAGTCCAGGACTAGGGAGCACAGATACGCAGTATTTT.

This rearrangement joins TRBV14 to TRBJ2-7; D not certain. Between the trimmed V and J ends, which lost 3 bases and 2 bases, there was a span of 5 bases. There are 12 residues in the CDR3. CDR1 is SGHDN, CDR2 FVKESK, per germline. CDR3 region: CASSQAPYEQYF. The CDR3, as DNA: TGTGCCAGCAGCCAGGCCCCCTACGAGCAGTACTTC.

This chain uses TRBV7-2 with TRBJ2-1; 12 nucleotides agree with TRBD2. The CDR3 is made up of 16 amino acids. Looked up from germline, CDR1 is SGHTA and CDR2 is FQGNSA. J gave up 6 bases and V 5 bases, and 8 bases lay outside the gene matches. The CDR3 coding sequence is TGTGCCAGCAGCAAAGGTGGGACTAGCGGGTCCAATGAGCAGTTCTTC. Translated: CASSKGGTSGSNEQFF.

The chain couples TRBV30 to TRBJ2-7, with 7 nucleotides matching TRBD2. The CDR3 extends over 13 amino acids. The V and J ends lost 2 bases and 1 base, in that order; junction bases with no gene match: 2. CDR1 and CDR2 (germline): GTSNPN, SVGIG (reference sequence). The CDR3 sequence is CAWSRGLSYEQYF. The CDR3 nucleotides are TGTGCCTGGAGTAGGGGACTATCCTACGAGCAGTACTTC.

The chain recombines TRBV9 with TRBJ2-7; D gene unclear. Germline CDR1 reads SGDLS; CDR2 reads YYNGEE. Trimming stripped 3 bases from V and 5 bases from J, with 6 bases between. The CDR3 covers 11 residues. The CDR3 DNA reads as TGTGCCAGCAGCGACCTAAACGAGCAGTACTTC. It yields the protein CASSDLNEQYF.

The V and J genes are TRBV5-4 and TRBJ2-2; D perhaps matches TRBD2 (5 bases). This CDR3 spans 16 amino acids. Trimming took 4 bases from V and 1 from J, leaving 14 bases between them. In germline, CDR1 is SGHNT, CDR2 YYREEE (reference sequence). The CDR3 nucleotides read TGTGCCAGCAGCCCCAGAGGGCGGGTGAACACCGGGGAGCTGTTTTTT. Residues: CASSPRGRVNTGELFF.

For this clone: Distinct nucleotide sequences in the sample also encode this CDR3. V usage is TRBV7-2 and J usage is TRBJ1-1; the D gene is possibly TRBD1 (5 bases). The germline V gene encodes CDR1 SGHTA and CDR2 FQGNSA. This CDR3 spans 14 amino acids. Trimming removed 5 bases from V and 1 base from J, with 11 bases in between. The CDR3 loop is CASSLLQGNTEAFF. The DNA for the CDR3 is TGTGCCAGCAGCCTACTCCAGGGGAACACTGAAGCTTTCTTT.

This chain links TRBV7-9 with TRBJ1-1, with D possibly matching TRBD1 (5 bases). Per the germline V gene, CDR1 is SEHNR and CDR2 is FQNEAQ (reference sequence). Trimming took 1 base from V and 11 from J, leaving 20 bases between them. This CDR3 region has 15 residues. Here the CDR3 reads CASSLVGSGGEGAFF. The CDR3 DNA reads TGTGCCAGCAGCTTAGTCGGTTCGGGAGGGGAAGGGGCTTTCTTT.

The rearrangement links TRBV18 to TRBJ1-5; D unresolved. CDR1 and CDR2 (germline): KGHSH, LQKENI. Trimming left V 4 bases short and J 7 bases short, with 14 bases between. This CDR3 has 14 amino acids. The CDR3, as DNA: TGTGCCAGCTCACGGGAGGTCTCGACCCAGCCCCAGCATTTT. Translation gives CASSREVSTQPQHF.